This T cell receptor (beta chain) was profiled in a study of CD8 T cells in ankylosing spondylitis. Findings of the study overall: With a CD8+ phenotype, disease-linked clones were relatively rare in peripheral blood. Characteristic, it appeared, of ankylosing spondylitis blood was a TCR beta motif of about eight highly homologous variants. The authors reported significant enrichment of disease-linked clones in matched ankylosing spondylitis synovial fluid.

This clonotype was seen at least ten times. Its antigen is not known. Preparation of TCR beta libraries was done by quantitative 5'-RACE with molecular barcodes. A single record per CDR3 protein comes from TCRdb applying MiXCR to the 5' RACE reads. This sample has some 800,000 distinct CDR3 sequences, with approximately 10% found just once. The CDR3 sequence is 12 residues long. The V end was cut by 5 bases, the J end by 14 bases, with 18 bases between. The germline gives CDR1 MNHEY, CDR2 SVGEGT. Sequences were obtained from blood, either unsorted or a sorted T cell fraction (not recorded which). This receptor was taken from a male donor with ankylosing spondylitis. The chain carries TRBV6-2 or TRBV6-3 and TRBJ1-1; D gene ambiguous. This chain's CDR3 is CASSGSKLRSFF. CDR3 nucleotides: TGTGCCAGCAGTGGCTCTAAGTTACGATCCTTCTTT.